One TCR beta chain is described in this entry. This specimen comes from a study of blood T cell repertoires in COVID-19. Overall study context: The analysed material was cDNA or gDNA that came from T cells, B-cell-depleted T cells, or PBMCs.

As originally analysed: Researchers report that nucleated cell counts were estimated from reference gene primer amplification. TCRdb keeps only in-frame clones here, not all; method: immunoSEQ multiplex PCR. V, J and clone size are those of that table, while D and trimming were read from the DNA. The sample yields 80,000 to 90,000 clones, roughly 82% seen once. Sequencing was done on a sample of peripheral blood. This receptor was taken from an elderly woman with acute or convalescent COVID-19.

CDR3 nucleotide sequence: TGTGCCACCCTTTGGGGCGGACAGGCTAACTATGGCTACACCTTC. It yields the protein CATLWGGQANYGYTF. This sequence joins TRBV9 and TRBJ1-2, with 7 bases that match TRBD1. With V trimmed by 9 bases and J by 0 bases, 11 bases remained unmatched. Germline-derived CDR1 and CDR2 are SGDLS and YYNGEE. The CDR3 covers 15 residues.